The clone carrying this T cell receptor (beta chain) was detected once. Its specificity is unknown. This record belongs to a study of radiotherapy plus CTLA-4 blockade in lung cancer. Looking at the study overall: Disease control reached 31%, with objective responses in approximately 20%.

With ipilimumab providing CTLA-4 blockade, focal radiation was administered to patients who had chemo-refractory metastatic non-small-cell lung cancer. Study-wide findings and caveats: Reports identified early blood T cell clone dynamics, with interferon-beta, as the best response predictor. Tumor-derived TCR clones expanded in blood after radiotherapy plus ipilimumab.

The germline V gene encodes CDR1 MNHEY and CDR2 SVGAGI. Trimming removed 6 bases from V and 0 bases from J, with 13 bases in between. This CDR3 has 15 amino acids. The protocol was immunoSEQ multiplex PCR, while the TCRdb copy is restricted to in-frame clones and leaves out a portion. Of just over 60,000 clones listed, approximately 75% were seen once; the top ten hold 4% to 5%. Sequenced material: peripheral blood, taken from a patient treated with radiotherapy plus ipilimumab. The rearrangement links TRBV6-5 to TRBJ2-3, with D perhaps matching TRBD2 (6 bases). This clonotype was sampled from a human donor with non-small cell lung cancer who had a complete response to radiotherapy plus ipilimumab. The DNA for the CDR3 is TGTGCCAGCAGCTCCCGGGGGACTAGCACAGATACGCAGTATTTT. Translated: CASSSRGTSTDTQYF.